The clone carrying this TCR beta chain came up a few times. The antigen is unknown. The data were taken from a study of metastatic and nonmetastatic thyroid tumors. Overall study: Malignant thyroid and benign thyroid patients provided blood and tumor or nodule tissue whose repertoires were compared. Study-wide points: Relative to benign nodules, malignant thyroid tumors were reportedly characterized by significantly elevated TCR beta diversity in blood and tumor.

Before thyroid surgery, none of the patients had received any treatment. The V gene's germline CDR1 is SGHTA and CDR2 FQGNSA. V gave up 8 bases and J gave up 1 base; unmatched junction bases: 2. The CDR3 has 12 amino acids. Per the authors' pipeline: What underpinned the distant-metastasis classifier for papillary thyroid cancer was the set of CDR3 differences across clinicopathological groups. Via MiXCR, TCRdb re-called the PCR reads. The V and J calls and clone size are TCRdb's, not the authors'. The repertoire has fewer than 9,500 clones, about 20% of them found once; the top ten carry over 9.5%. The specimen sequenced was adjacent normal tissue. The sequence was collected from a female donor with papillary thyroid cancer or a benign thyroid nodule (not recorded which). Some clones in this sample may be carry-over from other donors' samples. The chain recombines TRBV7-2 with TRBJ2-7; 7 bases line up with TRBD1. CDR3 region: CASRQGSYEQYF. The CDR3 bases are TGTGCCAGCCGACAGGGATCCTACGAGCAGTACTTC.